What follows are 23 T cell receptor beta chains derived from one specimen sequenced in a study of blood T cells in healthy people across ages. The second PCR ran about 7 to 12 cycles with a sample-barcoded 5' primer and J-beta primers. One entry per CDR3 protein results from TCRdb running MiXCR on the 5' RACE reads. The sample lists 450,000 to 650,000 distinct CDR3 sequences, around 24% seen once, with approximately 8.7% in the top ten. These data also featured in a second study, about T cells of mothers and their children.

Material: blood. These receptors came from a boy between 10 and 17 years old in good health.

This clonotype occurred a few times. This chain uses TRBV3-1 with TRBJ2-2; D not certain. The CDR3 has 12 residues. Trimming pared 4 bases from V and 10 bases from J, leaving 10 bases between. Germline V gene lookup returns CDR1 LGHDT and CDR2 YNNKEL (reference sequence). The CDR3 reads CASSRLPQELFF. The DNA for the CDR3 is TGTGCCAGCAGCCGACTGCCGCAGGAGCTGTTTTTT.

This clonotype came up once. The V gene is TRBV5-1, the J gene TRBJ2-3; D is undetermined. The CDR3 has 14 amino acids. The germline CDR1 and CDR2 sequences are SGHRS and YFSETQ. Trimming shortened V by 4 bases and J by 4 bases, and 13 bases separated the two germline ends. This CDR3 is CASSLFSRADTQYF. The CDR3 DNA is TGCGCCAGCAGCCTTTTTAGCCGGGCAGATACGCAGTATTTT.

This clonotype was observed a few times. The chain couples TRBV7-8 to TRBJ1-4; the D is unclear. The CDR3 runs 18 residues. V lost 2 bases and J 5 bases, leaving 21 bases between the germline ends. Germline CDR1 SGHVS, CDR2 FQNEAQ. The CDR3 DNA reads TGTGCCAGCAGCTTAATAGGCAGCACGGAACGAGGGAATGAAAAACTGTTTTTT. Translation gives CASSLIGSTERGNEKLFF.

The rearrangement links TRBV7-2 to TRBJ2-1; TRBD2 aligns across 10 bases. With V trimmed by 3 bases and J by 5 bases, 4 bases remained unmatched. This CDR3 has 15 amino acids. CDR1 is SGHTA, CDR2 FQGNSA, per germline. The CDR3, as DNA: TGTGCCAGCAGCTTTACTAGCGGGACCCACAATGAGCAGTTCTTC. Protein sequence: CASSFTSGTHNEQFF.

The chain recombines TRBV5-5 with TRBJ2-7, with D perhaps given as TRBD1 or TRBD2 (5 bases each). The germline V gene encodes CDR1 SGHKS and CDR2 YYEKEE (reference sequence). The CDR3 runs 15 residues. The V gene lost 3 bases and the J gene lost 4 bases, with 17 bases spanning the gap. The CDR3 loop is CASSWERARGYEQYF. The CDR3 nucleotides are TGTGCCAGCAGCTGGGAGAGGGCAAGGGGTTACGAGCAGTACTTC.

This clonotype was seen a handful of times. At one of its ends the junction is not consistent with the germline gene, which may arise from a read error. The chain recombines TRBV15 with TRBJ2-1; 8 nucleotides match TRBD1. The length of the CDR3 is 14 residues. Per germline, CDR1 LNHNV and CDR2 YYDKDF (reference sequence). This chain's CDR3 is CASGRDRGYNEQSF. The CDR3 region has the DNA TGTGCCTCAGGGAGAGACAGGGGATACAATGAGCAGTCCTTC. Full variable domain (remainder filled in from reference TRBV15 and TRBJ2-1): DAMVIQNPRYQVTQFGKPVTLSCSQTLNHNVMYWYQQKSSQAPKLLFHYYDKDFNNEADTPDNFQSRRPNTSFCFLDIRSPGLGDTAMYLCASGRDRGYNEQSFGPGTRLTVL.

This clonotype was seen a handful of times. Its ends do not fully match the called genes, so a read error is possible. The chain uses TRBV6-5 and TRBJ2-2; possible D gene TRBD2, 5 bases. CDR1 and CDR2 from the germline V gene are MNHEY and SVGAGI. The CDR3 has 13 amino acids. The CDR3 coding sequence is TGTGCCAGACTCGGGGTCTACACCGGGGAGTTGTTTTTT. It yields the protein CARLGVYTGELFF.

This clonotype has only a few counts. The chain combines TRBV4-3 with TRBJ2-7; D tentatively fits TRBD1 or TRBD2 (5 bases each). The germline CDR1 and CDR2 sequences are LGHNA and YSLEER. CDR3 size: 16 residues. The V end was cut by 3 bases, the J end by 0 bases, with 15 bases between. CDR3 region: CASSQEARGRSYEQYF. CDR3 sequence (DNA): TGCGCCAGCAGCCAGGAAGCACGGGGACGCTCCTACGAGCAGTACTTC.

This clonotype has a handful of counts. V usage is TRBV7-9 and J usage is TRBJ2-5, with 7 bases fitting TRBD1. The germline V gene has CDR1 SEHNR and CDR2 FQNEAQ (reference sequence). The CDR3 loop spans 15 amino acids. V shed 5 bases, J shed 1 base, and the junction held 7 bases outside the gene matches. The CDR3 DNA is TGTGCCAGCAGCCAACAGGGGCGCCCCCAAGAGACCCAGTACTTC. It translates to CASSQQGRPQETQYF.

This clonotype was detected a few times. The chain couples TRBV30 to TRBJ2-1; TRBD2 agrees at 9 bases. The CDR3 length is 18 residues. The V and J ends lost 0 bases and 6 bases, in that order; junction bases with no gene match: 15. The germline CDR1 and CDR2 sequences are GTSNPN and SVGIG (reference sequence). The CDR3: CAWSVLRGRGGRGNEQFF. The DNA for the CDR3 is TGTGCCTGGAGTGTATTGAGGGGGCGGGGGGGCCGAGGCAATGAGCAGTTCTTC.

As concerns this clonotype: No conserved phenylalanine or tryptophan is present at the end of the CDR3, so a read error is the likely explanation. The genes are TRBV11-2 and TRBJ2-6; D is perhaps TRBD1 or TRBD2 (5 bases each). Germline values: CDR1 SGHAT, CDR2 FQNNGV. V lost 1 base and J 1 base, leaving 8 bases between the germline ends. The CDR3 has 16 residues. As DNA, the CDR3 is TGTGCCAGCAGCTTAGCCGGGGCGTCTGGGGCCAACGTCCTGACTTCC. Protein product: CASSLAGASGANVLTS.

This clonotype was counted a single time. The V and J genes are TRBV18 and TRBJ1-5; D gene ambiguous. This CDR3 is 13 amino acids long. Trimming took off 5 bases at V and 5 bases at J, with 10 bases between the two ends. Germline values: CDR1 KGHSH, CDR2 LQKENI. CDR3 in amino acids: CASSASRDQPQHF. The CDR3 nucleotides read TGTGCCAGCTCAGCCTCTAGGGATCAGCCCCAGCATTTT.

V and J are TRBV5-1 and TRBJ2-1; 12 nucleotides match TRBD1. The J segment lost 6 bases and the V segment lost 7 bases, leaving 5 bases of the junction unmatched. The CDR3 is 14 amino acids. From germline, CDR1 is SGHRS and CDR2 YFSETQ. CDR3 protein: CASGGQGAGNEQFF. DNA for the CDR3: TGCGCCAGCGGGGGACAGGGGGCGGGCAATGAGCAGTTCTTC.

This clonotype appeared a few times. The chain is built from TRBV6-5 and TRBJ2-3; 8 bases align to TRBD2. Losses at the gene ends were 2 bases for V and 4 bases for J; bases not matched to a gene: 5. CDR3 length: 15 residues. Germline assignment: CDR1 MNHEY and CDR2 SVGAGI. CDR3 protein: CASSYTRTSPDTQYF. The CDR3 DNA sequence: TGTGCCAGCAGTTACACCCGGACTAGCCCAGATACGCAGTATTTT.

Only a few counts were recorded for this clonotype. The V gene is TRBV3-1, the J gene TRBJ2-1; 9 bases align to TRBD2. J gave up 12 bases and V 1 base, and 13 bases lay outside the gene matches. The germline gives CDR1 LGHDT, CDR2 YNNKEL (reference sequence). The CDR3 contains 16 residues. CDR3 sequence (DNA): TGTGCCAGCAGCCAAGGCGGGGGGGCGGCCCAAAGATGGCAGTTCTTC. It encodes CASSQGGGAAQRWQFF.

In this sample, this clonotype turned up a few times. The chain couples TRBV3-1 to TRBJ1-3; D uncertain. Trimming took off 4 bases at V and 2 bases at J, with 9 bases between the two ends. This CDR3 is 14 amino acids long. The V gene's germline CDR1 is LGHDT and CDR2 YNNKEL (reference sequence). The CDR3 is CASSRGGAGNTIYF. DNA of the CDR3: TGTGCCAGCAGCCGCGGTGGGGCTGGAAACACCATATATTTT.

This sequence joins TRBV5-1 and TRBJ2-2; the D gene is possibly TRBD1 (6 bases). V shed 8 bases and J shed 1 base, with 15 bases lying between them. The CDR3 runs 15 residues. The germline V gene has CDR1 SGHRS and CDR2 YFSETQ. This chain's CDR3 is CASEWGTLNTGELFF. The DNA of the CDR3 is TGCGCCAGTGAGTGGGGGACACTGAACACCGGGGAGCTGTTTTTT. The full variable domain, rest sourced from reference TRBV5-1 and TRBJ2-2, is KAGVTQTPRYLIKTRGQQVTLSCSPISGHRSVSWYQQTPGQGLQFLFEYFSETQRNKGNFPGRFSGRQFSNSRSEMNVSTLELGDSALYLCASEWGTLNTGELFFGEGSRLTVL.

This clonotype was seen only once. The chain employs TRBV20-1 and TRBJ2-3; tentatively, D is TRBD1 (6 bases). V lost 3 bases, J lost 6 bases, and 28 bases lay in between. CDR1 DFQATT and CDR2 SNEGSKA come from the germline V gene (reference sequence). CDR3 length equals 18 residues. CDR3 sequence (DNA): TGCAGTGCTAGCTTTTTAGGGGACACCCACAGGGCATCGGATACGCAGTATTTT. It yields the protein CSASFLGDTHRASDTQYF.

This clonotype has ten or more counts. V and J are TRBV9 and TRBJ2-2; 7 bases map to TRBD2. The CDR3 spans 16 residues. V lost 0 bases, J lost 4 bases, and 6 bases stayed unmatched. Germline CDR1 and CDR2: SGDLS and YYNGEE. CDR3 sequence (DNA): TGTGCCAGCAGCGTAGAAGACGGGAGGTTCACCGGGGAGCTGTTTTTT. Its protein product is CASSVEDGRFTGELFF.

In its sample, this clonotype was seen a few times. This chain connects TRBV4-1 to TRBJ2-7, with 9 bases lining up with TRBD1. The CDR3 totals 16 residues. After removal of 4 bases from V and 2 bases from J, the junction contained 9 bases not matched to a gene. Germline V CDR1 and CDR2: MGHRA, YSYEKL. CDR3 bases: TGCGCCAGCAGCCCTGGCCTTGGGACAGGGACCTACGAGCAGTACTTC. Its translation: CASSPGLGTGTYEQYF.

The chain is built from TRBV4-1 and TRBJ2-2, with 8 bases lining up with TRBD1. CDR1 is MGHRA, CDR2 YSYEKL, per germline. The CDR3 is 12 residues long. V trimming: 5 bases; J trimming: 8 bases; junction bases outside the gene matches: 1. CDR3: CASSGDRGELFF. The CDR3 coding sequence is TGCGCCAGCAGCGGGGACAGGGGGGAGCTGTTTTTT.

The rearrangement joins TRBV6-6 to TRBJ2-5; 10 positions agree with TRBD2. TRBJ2-7 matches the DNA end more closely, so the J call is doubtful. There are 14 residues in the CDR3. The germline gives CDR1 MNHNY, CDR2 SVGAGI (reference sequence). The CDR3 is CASRPGLARHEQYF. The CDR3 region has the DNA TGTGCCAGCAGACCGGGACTAGCGAGACACGAGCAGTACTTC.

The rearrangement uses TRBV7-2 and TRBJ2-7; 8 nucleotides align to TRBD1. The J call may be wrong; the DNA end is better matched by TRBJ2-5. CDR1 is SGHTA, CDR2 FQGNSA, per germline. This CDR3 contains 13 residues. Here the CDR3 reads CASSYGQGQTQYF. The CDR3 nucleotides read TGTGCCAGCAGCTATGGACAGGGCCAGACCCAGTACTTC.